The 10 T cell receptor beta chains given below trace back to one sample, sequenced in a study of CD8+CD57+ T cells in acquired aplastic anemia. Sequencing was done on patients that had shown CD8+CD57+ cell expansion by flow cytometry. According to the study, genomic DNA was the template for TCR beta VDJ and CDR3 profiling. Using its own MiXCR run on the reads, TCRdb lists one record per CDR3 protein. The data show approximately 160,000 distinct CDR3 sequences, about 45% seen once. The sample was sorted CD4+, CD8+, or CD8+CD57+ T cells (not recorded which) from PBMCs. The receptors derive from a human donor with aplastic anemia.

The CDR3 DNA sequence: TGTGCCAGCAGCGTAGTACCGAGCTACAATGAGCAGTACGTC. Encoded protein: CASSVVPSYNEQYV. This chain uses TRBV9 with TRBJ2-7; no reliable D call. V lost 0 bases and J lost 7, with 14 bases in between. CDR3 length: 14 residues. Per germline, CDR1 SGDLS and CDR2 YYNGEE.

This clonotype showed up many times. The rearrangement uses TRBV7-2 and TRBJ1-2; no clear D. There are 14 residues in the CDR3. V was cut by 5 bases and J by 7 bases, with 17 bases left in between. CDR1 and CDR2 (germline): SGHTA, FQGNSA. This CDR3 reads CASSPSPPTSGYTF. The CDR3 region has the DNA TGTGCCAGCAGCCCTAGCCCTCCGACTAGTGGCTACACCTTC.

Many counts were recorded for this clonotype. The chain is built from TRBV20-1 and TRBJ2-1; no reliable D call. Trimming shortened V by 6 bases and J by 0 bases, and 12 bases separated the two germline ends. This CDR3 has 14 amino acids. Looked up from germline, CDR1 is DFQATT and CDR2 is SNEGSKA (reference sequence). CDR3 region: CSAATQISYNEQFF. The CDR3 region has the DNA TGCAGTGCCGCGACTCAAATCTCCTACAATGAGCAGTTCTTC.

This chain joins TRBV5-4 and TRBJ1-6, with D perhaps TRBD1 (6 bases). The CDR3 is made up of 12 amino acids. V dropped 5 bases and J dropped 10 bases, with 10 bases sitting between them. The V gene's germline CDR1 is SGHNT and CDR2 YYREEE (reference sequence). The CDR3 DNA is TGTGCCAGCAGGACGCAGGGGTCACCCCTCCACTTT. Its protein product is CASRTQGSPLHF.

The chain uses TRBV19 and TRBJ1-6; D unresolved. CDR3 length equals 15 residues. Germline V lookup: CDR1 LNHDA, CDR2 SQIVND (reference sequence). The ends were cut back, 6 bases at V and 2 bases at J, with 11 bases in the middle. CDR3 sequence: CASSHPGTYNSPLHF. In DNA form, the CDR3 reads TGTGCCAGTAGCCACCCGGGCACCTATAATTCACCCCTCCACTTT.

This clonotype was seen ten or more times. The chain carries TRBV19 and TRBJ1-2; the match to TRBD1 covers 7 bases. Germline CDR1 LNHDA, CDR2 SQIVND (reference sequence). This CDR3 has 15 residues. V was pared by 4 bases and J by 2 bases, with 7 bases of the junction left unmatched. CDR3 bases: TGTGCCAGTAGTACACAGGGGTTAGTGAACTATGGCTACACCTTC. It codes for CASSTQGLVNYGYTF.

This chain's CDR3 is CASRASSVSRETQYF. CDR3 DNA sequence: TGTGCCAGCAGGGCAAGCAGCGTCTCTCGAGAGACCCAGTACTTC. The V and J genes are TRBV2 and TRBJ2-5; unclear D gene. Germline V gene data show CDR1 as SNHLY and CDR2 as FYNNEI. The CDR3 length is 15 residues. V lost 6 bases to trimming and J lost 4 bases, with 18 bases between them.

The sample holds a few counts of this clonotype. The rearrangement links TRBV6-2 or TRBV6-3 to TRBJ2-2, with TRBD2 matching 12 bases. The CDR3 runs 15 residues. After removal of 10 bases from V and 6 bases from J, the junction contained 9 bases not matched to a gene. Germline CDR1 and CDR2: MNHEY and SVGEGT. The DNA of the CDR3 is TGTGCCACCTCGGGACTAGCGGGCTCACCCGGGGAGCTGTTTTTT. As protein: CATSGLAGSPGELFF.

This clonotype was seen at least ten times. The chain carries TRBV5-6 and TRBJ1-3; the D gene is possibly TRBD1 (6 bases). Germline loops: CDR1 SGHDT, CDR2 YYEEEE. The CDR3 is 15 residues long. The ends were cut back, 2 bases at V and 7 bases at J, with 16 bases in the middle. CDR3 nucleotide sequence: TGTGCCAGCAGCTTAATCGACCGAAGGGGGAACACCATATATTTT. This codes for CASSLIDRRGNTIYF.

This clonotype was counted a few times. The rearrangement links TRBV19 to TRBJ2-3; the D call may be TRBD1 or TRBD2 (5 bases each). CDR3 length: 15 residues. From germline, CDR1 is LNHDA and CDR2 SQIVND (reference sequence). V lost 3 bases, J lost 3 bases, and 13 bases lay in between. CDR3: CASSIRGAGTDTQYF. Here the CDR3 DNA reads TGTGCCAGTAGTATTCGAGGGGCAGGGACAGATACGCAGTATTTT. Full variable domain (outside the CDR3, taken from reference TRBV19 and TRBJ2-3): DGGITQSPKYLFRKEGQNVTLSCEQNLNHDAMYWYRQDPGQGLRLIYYSQIVNDFQKGDIAEGYSVSREKKESFPLTVTSAQKNPTAFYLCASSIRGAGTDTQYFGPGTRLTVL.